This T cell receptor beta chain was recovered during a study of shared T cell receptors in the human thymus. In germline, CDR1 is ENHRY, CDR2 SYGVKD. The CDR3 runs to 13 residues. Trimming removed 2 bases from V and 1 base from J, with 5 bases in between. Only in-frame clones appear in the TCRdb table, and some are missing; sequencing was by immunoSEQ multiplex PCR. The table records some 760,000 clones, 80% to 90% of them present only once. The same specimen was also included in a second study, on human thymus T cells. Per that study: Having surgery to correct congenital heart defects, healthy Finnish infants acted as the donors. The thymus tissue came from resections taken during corrective heart surgery. There appeared to be biased usage of V and J genes in thymic and blood repertoires. Related research described strongly overlapping thymic repertoires in unrelated people.

The chain links TRBV10-3 to TRBJ1-1; no clear D gene. This sequence originates from a girl in the first two years of life with a congenital heart defect. Sequencing used thymocytes. CDR3 nucleotide sequence: TGTGCCATCAGTGAGGCAGAGAACACTGAAGCTTTCTTT. Its translation is CAISEAENTEAFF.